This is a list of T cell receptor beta chains from one sample in a study of T cells expressing NK-cell markers. TCRdb re-called the 5' RACE reads, yielding one record per CDR3 amino acid sequence without DNA. The specimen's table records 300,000 to 500,000 distinct CDR3 sequences. Sequencing was performed on blood T cells: a sorted CD56 or NKG2C T cell subset, CD4+ or CD8+ T cells, or bulk PBMC T cells (not recorded which). The receptor set was obtained from a woman aged 45-65 years in good health. Each CDR3 is given with its conserved first and last residue. Each record gives: J gene, V gene, CDR3 protein.

TRBJ2-7	TRBV28	CASGFSYEQYF
TRBJ2-3	TRBV6-1	CASRRDRSTDTQYF
TRBJ1-2	TRBV7-2	CASSLGGAQGINYGYTF
TRBJ1-5	TRBV6-2/TRBV6-3	CASRPGSGRSNQPQHF
TRBJ2-1	TRBV10-3	CAYSGLAGGPSSYNEQFF
TRBJ2-7	TRBV12-3/TRBV12-4	CASSLSDTSYEQYF
TRBJ2-7	TRBV27	CASSRLYSYEQYF
TRBJ2-5	TRBV5-1	CASSLVSGQRVETQYF
TRBJ2-5	TRBV20-1	CSAWGTTEETQYF
TRBJ2-2	TRBV3-1	CASTSGQGFSGELFF
TRBJ1-1	TRBV7-9	CASTLGSGEQGSAFF
TRBJ2-2	TRBV7-6	CASSSRLAGSTGELFF
TRBJ1-5	TRBV16	CASSQGGGREPQHF
TRBJ2-1	TRBV5-1	CASSRTGEQFF
TRBJ2-6	TRBV12-3/TRBV12-4	CASSPTTGRGANVLTF
TRBJ2-1	TRBV4-1	CASSIRSGTFEQFF
TRBJ2-3	TRBV14	CASSPILGAGGLDTQYF
TRBJ2-1	TRBV6-5	CASKGNWGYNEQFF
TRBJ1-2	TRBV29-1	CSALGGDGYTF
TRBJ2-5	TRBV5-1	CASRESGRRETQYF
TRBJ2-3	TRBV7-9	CASSPEGARTTDTQYF
TRBJ2-2	TRBV4-2	CASSQAGLTGELFF
TRBJ1-4	TRBV24-1	CATSDARGRTNEKLFF
TRBJ1-4	TRBV30	CAWNHDREGEKLFF
TRBJ2-7	TRBV5-1	CASSLDVSGDYEQYF
TRBJ2-5	TRBV5-1	CASSPRVSGTAQETQYF
TRBJ2-7	TRBV4-1	CASSRHEQEGIGSQYF
TRBJ2-5	TRBV20-1	CSAKDSKGETQYF
TRBJ2-5	TRBV27	CASSLQGGETQYF
TRBJ2-3	TRBV10-3	CAISWQGATDTQYF
TRBJ1-1	TRBV5-1	CASSLEMRVNTEAFF
TRBJ2-1	TRBV2	CASSAQGAHKDNEQFF
TRBJ2-5	TRBV6-6	CASKSGSLETQYF
TRBJ2-7	TRBV5-1	CASKSGTNYEQYF
TRBJ2-1	TRBV5-1	CASSSRDFLSDEQFF
TRBJ2-3	TRBV4-1	CASSQERQGTTITSTDTQYF
TRBJ1-4	TRBV10-3	CAISESTWDEDEKLFF
TRBJ1-2	TRBV11-2	CASSPNPRALDGYTF
TRBJ2-1	TRBV3-1	CASSQDLAGGREQFF
TRBJ2-1	TRBV29-1	CSVSGVPSYNEQFF
TRBJ2-1	TRBV7-6	CASSLSNALAGVNNEQFF
TRBJ1-4	TRBV20-1	CSAQQGGREKLFF
TRBJ2-6	TRBV5-1	CARVQGGDSGANVLTF
TRBJ2-5	TRBV5-1	CASSPRVRETQYF
TRBJ1-5	TRBV7-2	CASALTDRGNQPQHF
TRBJ1-1	TRBV6-5	CASSYTNLGGTEAFF
TRBJ1-1	TRBV9	CASSPQKGRMNTEAFF
TRBJ1-4	TRBV20-1	CSARRSPGVREKLFF
TRBJ2-1	TRBV5-6	CASSPEGGLAGYNEQFF